Following are 18 T cell receptor beta chains from one sample sequenced in a study of blood T cell repertoires in COVID-19. Method: immunoSEQ multiplex PCR; TCRdb's copy keeps in-frame clones and lacks some. The sample carries about 66,000 clones, over 85% recorded once. The sequencing sample was made of peripheral blood. The source is a man aged 60-69 years with acute or convalescent COVID-19.

The chain has TRBV9 and TRBJ1-4; D call uncertain. The CDR3 loop spans 14 amino acids. Germline V gene lookup returns CDR1 SGDLS and CDR2 YYNGEE. The ends were cut back, 0 bases at V and 6 bases at J, with 9 bases in the middle. CDR3 residues: CASSVGPGDEKLFF. The CDR3 nucleotides are TGTGCCAGCAGCGTAGGACCCGGAGATGAAAAACTGTTTTTT.

This clone has a single count. The chain carries TRBV6-5 and TRBJ1-3, with D unresolved. This CDR3 contains 15 residues. Germline V lookup: CDR1 MNHEY, CDR2 SVGAGI. Trimming removed 1 base at V and 0 bases at J, with 7 bases between. CDR3 DNA sequence: TGTGCCAGCAGTTACTACCTAGGCTCTGGAAACACCATATATTTT. Translated: CASSYYLGSGNTIYF.

This chain uses TRBV5-4 with TRBJ1-1, with 8 bases that match TRBD1. CDR1 is SGHNT, CDR2 YYREEE, per germline (reference sequence). V trimming: 2 bases; J trimming: 3 bases; junction bases outside the gene matches: 6. The CDR3 runs to 15 residues. CDR3 coding DNA: TGTGCCAGCAGCTTTAGCGTACAGGGGGACACTGAAGCTTTCTTT. Its protein is CASSFSVQGDTEAFF.

The CDR3 reads CSVAGTGGSYEQYF. CDR3 nucleotide sequence: TGCAGCGTCGCCGGGACAGGGGGTTCCTACGAGCAGTACTTC. The genes are TRBV29-1 and TRBJ2-7, with 11 bases aligning to TRBD1. The CDR3 spans 14 residues. V was pared by 6 bases and J by 1 base, with 5 bases of the junction left unmatched. Germline lookup yields CDR1 SQVTM and CDR2 ANQGSEA.

The DNA of the CDR3 is TGCGCCAGCACTATCCTCCCTTCCTATGGCTACACCTTC. Amino acid sequence: CASTILPSYGYTF. V usage is TRBV10-2 and J usage is TRBJ1-2; no clear D gene. CDR1 is WSHSY and CDR2 is SAAADI in the germline V gene. With 7 bases removed from V and 4 bases from J, the gap between germline ends came to 13 bases. The CDR3 extends over 13 amino acids.

The gene calls are TRBV6-5 and TRBJ2-5; D gene unclear. Germline V gene lookup returns CDR1 MNHEY and CDR2 SVGAGI. There are 11 residues in the CDR3. Trimming cost V 5 bases and J 3 bases, with 4 bases left between them. The CDR3 sequence: CASSPKETQYF. The CDR3 DNA reads as TGTGCCAGCAGTCCAAAAGAGACCCAGTACTTC.

The chain couples TRBV19 to TRBJ2-7; TRBD1 agrees at 7 bases. This CDR3 spans 14 amino acids. The ends lost 4 bases at V and 1 base at J; junction bases unmatched: 4. The germline V gene encodes CDR1 LNHDA and CDR2 SQIVND (reference sequence). The CDR3 region has the DNA TGTGCCAGTAGTAAATGGGACAGTTCCTACGAGCAGTACTTC. Protein sequence: CASSKWDSSYEQYF.

In DNA form, the CDR3 reads TGTGCCAGCAGTAGCTCTGGGGCCAACGTCCTGACTTTC. Translated, it gives CASSSSGANVLTF. V gene TRBV3-1 (or the pseudogene TRBV3-2) combines with J gene TRBJ2-6, with D unclear. Trimming shortened V by 6 bases and J by 0 bases, and 3 bases separated the two germline ends. This CDR3 spans 13 amino acids. CDR1 and CDR2 from the germline V gene are LGHDT and YNNKEL (reference sequence).

The chain carries TRBV10-2 and TRBJ2-1; D is uncertain. CDR3 length equals 15 residues. Trimming pared 4 bases from V and 4 bases from J, leaving 14 bases between. CDR1 WSHSY and CDR2 SAAADI come from the germline V gene. DNA for the CDR3: TGCGCCAGCAGTGCGTTAGCCGCGGAGTACAATGAGCAGTTCTTC. Translated: CASSALAAEYNEQFF.

The CDR3 DNA follows: TGTGCCAGCAGTTTAGCTTCAGGCTACGAGCAGTACTTC. Protein sequence: CASSLASGYEQYF. This chain joins TRBV12-3 or TRBV12-4 and TRBJ2-7; no clear D gene. The CDR3 has 13 amino acids. V dropped 0 bases and J dropped 3 bases, with 6 bases sitting between them.

This clone was found a few times. The rearrangement links TRBV18 to TRBJ1-2; the D is unclear. The CDR3 covers 17 residues. Germline V gene lookup returns CDR1 KGHSH and CDR2 LQKENI. V was clipped by 5 bases and J by 0 bases, with 19 bases between them. The CDR3 here is CASSNVQVPNPNYGYTF. The CDR3 region has the DNA TGTGCCAGCTCAAACGTCCAGGTCCCGAATCCTAACTATGGCTACACCTTC. The variable domain in full, completed from reference TRBV18 and TRBJ1-2, reads NAGVMQNPRHLVRRRGQEARLRCSPMKGHSHVYWYRQLPEEGLKFMVYLQKENIIDESGMPKERFSAEFPKEGPSILRIQQVVRGDSAAYFCASSNVQVPNPNYGYTFGSGTRLTVV.

This chain links TRBV19 with TRBJ2-2; the D gene is possibly TRBD2 (7 bases). The V and J ends lost 2 bases and 5 bases respectively, with 18 bases between them. The CDR3 has 17 amino acids. CDR1 and CDR2 from the germline V gene are LNHDA and SQIVND (reference sequence). CDR3 sequence reads: CASSISLAGADTGELFF. Written as DNA, the CDR3 is TGTGCCAGTAGTATATCTCTGGCGGGGGCAGATACCGGGGAGCTGTTTTTT.

This clone was observed a handful of times. This chain connects TRBV3-1 (or the pseudogene TRBV3-2) to TRBJ2-1; no reliable D call. Germline CDR1 reads LGHDT; CDR2 reads YNNKEL (reference sequence). The V and J ends lost 1 base and 11 bases respectively, with 12 bases between them. The CDR3 spans 13 residues. CDR3 bases: TGTGCCAGCAGCCAAGGTTACAAGTCCAAGCAGTTCTTC. This translates into CASSQGYKSKQFF.

This clone was counted a single time. The chain has TRBV29-1 and TRBJ1-1, with D possibly TRBD1 on 5 matching bases. CDR1 is SQVTM and CDR2 is ANQGSEA in the germline V gene. The CDR3 runs 14 residues. Deletions cut 5 bases from V and 2 bases from J, with 15 bases between. The CDR3: CSVYLPGRNTEAFF. In DNA, the CDR3 is TGCAGCGTTTACCTCCCAGGGCGAAACACTGAAGCTTTCTTT.

This sequence joins TRBV25-1 and TRBJ2-1, with 7 bases fitting TRBD2. The CDR3 consists of 16 residues. V was pared by 3 bases and J by 3 bases, with 8 bases of the junction left unmatched. The germline V gene has CDR1 MGHDK and CDR2 SYGVNS. The CDR3, as DNA: TGTGCCAGCAGTGATAATCTAGCGGTGGACTACAATGAGCAGTTCTTC. It translates to CASSDNLAVDYNEQFF.

A single count supports this clone. V usage is TRBV19 and J usage is TRBJ2-3; D is perhaps TRBD1 (6 bases). Trimming removed 4 bases at V and 2 bases at J, with 22 bases between. The CDR3 contains 18 residues. Germline CDR1 LNHDA, CDR2 SQIVND (reference sequence). The CDR3 is CASSSEGFLGAHTDTQYF. For the CDR3, the DNA is TGTGCCAGTAGTAGCGAGGGCTTTTTGGGGGCCCACACAGATACGCAGTATTTT.

V gene TRBV2 combines with J gene TRBJ1-5, with 8 positions matching TRBD1. This CDR3 is 14 amino acids long. J lost 4 bases, V lost 4 bases, and 3 bases had no gene match. Germline assignment: CDR1 SNHLY and CDR2 FYNNEI. CDR3 loop: CASSVDRVNQPQHF. CDR3 sequence (DNA): TGTGCCAGCAGTGTGGACAGGGTTAATCAGCCCCAGCATTTT.

This clone was observed a handful of times. An end of the junction does not agree with germline; a read error may underlie this. The V call is TRBV7-8, the J call TRBJ2-3; D remains ambiguous. CDR1 is SGHVS, CDR2 FQNEAQ, per germline. CDR3 length: 12 residues. The CDR3 bases are TGTGCCAGCAGCTCTGTACCGGGTACCGCACATTTT. As protein: CASSSVPGTAHF.